The sequence of this T cell receptor beta chain was determined in a study of T-cell memory formation after mild COVID-19 (dated by TCRdb to the early 2020s). With regard to the full study: Most TCR sequence clusters were specific to one of the two donors. Longitudinal TCRalpha and TCRbeta repertoire sequencing tracked T-cell clones expanding and contracting after mild COVID-19 in a couple of donors. The cohort was made up of two young adult volunteers, one female and one male, who were previously healthy.

Comment on this clonotype: It has no known antigen specificity. One base away there is no much larger clone; base qualities are not given.

CDR3 length: 14 amino acids, cysteine to phenylalanine. The sequence is cut down to CDR3 DNA, 42 bases in frame from base 1. CDR1 and CDR2 were assigned from the germline V gene (reference sequence) as DFQATT and SNEGSKA. V was cut back by 3 bases and J by 1 base, leaving a gap of 12 bases between them. Study-wide conclusions, independent of this receptor: The study covered only a couple of mild cases, and larger cohorts including severe cases with pre-infection samples were considered necessary. Balanced CD4/CD8 phenotypes were observed for clones contracting from day 15 to 85, whereas a bias towards CD4+ was observed for a second wave of clones expanding from day 15 to 37. Contracting CD4+ clones turned up mainly in the CM and EM memory subsets, whereas EMRA was where CD8+ clones were enriched. Some responding clones were detected in pre-infection memory, which suggested that pre-existing cross-reactive memory T cells had joined the SARS-CoV-2 response. SARS-CoV-2 specificity was not confirmed for the second-wave clones peaking on day 37.

Ficoll-Paque density gradient centrifugation was used to isolate PBMCs. Sequencing was carried out with an Illumina NovaSeq 6000. TCRalpha and TCRbeta cDNA libraries were built by 5'RACE with constant-segment primers, adding sample barcodes and unique molecular identifiers. RNA was extracted from every sample with Trizol reagent. Libraries were amplified in two PCR steps, with a second sample barcode and Illumina TruSeq adapters added in the second step. Sequencing of the libraries was done on an Illumina NovaSeq, producing 2 x 150 bp paired-end reads. Under the source paper's analysis protocol: With migec v1.2.7, reads were demultiplexed and then collapsed into UMI-guided consensus sequences. Using mixcr v2.1.11, UMI consensuses were aligned to TRA and TRB V and J templates and then assembled into clonotypes. A clonotype was counted as expanded or contracted only when both edgeR and NoisET called the clonotype significant, with the noise models trained on biological replicates. For edgeR calls, the cutoffs were a false discovery rate-adjusted p below 0.01 and a log2 fold-change threshold of 1. PCA with hierarchical clustering of max-normalized trajectories of the 1000 most abundant clonotypes was used as exploratory dynamics analysis. Each responding clone was given a CD4 or CD8 phenotype based on the CD4+ and CD8+ repertoires, which had been sequenced separately. The raw public data were reprocessed by TCRdb itself: fastp quality trimming at Q25, MiXCR clonotype calling, in-frame beta chains only. A single entry per CDR3 protein holds the most common genes and DNA from its merged rows. V and J calls and clone size were set by TCRdb, not the authors. In all, the sample holds some 120,000 distinct CDR3 sequences, and approximately 15% of those were seen once. Approximately 13% of the sample is taken by the ten largest.

The sequence joins TRBV20-1 to TRBJ1-1; TRBD1 is perhaps the D gene, given 5 matching bases. The source of this sequence is an adult woman who had mild COVID-19 (a few samples of this study predate the infection). The sample titles of this study are shuffled in the database, so cell type and time point are left out; the donor was told from shared clones. Sample: PBMCs or a T cell subset sorted from them (not recorded which). CDR3 loop: CSARGVPPNTEAFF. The DNA sequence is given as TGCAGTGCTAGGGGGGTACCACCGAACACTGAAGCTTTCTTT.